Shown below are 21 T cell receptor beta chains from a single sample sequenced in a study of cytomegalovirus exposure and HLA in healthy donors. Measured with immunoSEQ multiplex PCR; TCRdb has only the in-frame clones, and not every one. The table includes 180,000 or so clones, 84% detected once. Material for sequencing was PBMCs. Receptors originate from a woman in her thirties in good health and CMV-seropositive.

V usage is TRBV5-1 and J usage is TRBJ2-3, with 11 bases aligning to TRBD2. This CDR3 region has 16 residues. Per the germline V gene, CDR1 is SGHRS and CDR2 is YFSETQ. The trim removed 2 bases at V and 1 base at J, leaving 3 bases unmatched. CDR3 nucleotide sequence: TGCGCCAGCAGCTTTAGCGGGAGGGCGGGCACAGATACGCAGTATTTT. Protein product: CASSFSGRAGTDTQYF.

The gene calls are TRBV29-1 and TRBJ2-3; 8 bases align to TRBD2. The CDR3 loop spans 14 amino acids. Looked up from germline, CDR1 is SQVTM and CDR2 is ANQGSEA. J was trimmed by 7 bases and V by 7 bases; bases with no gene match: 13. The CDR3 DNA sequence: TGCAGCGCCGCCCCTCGACTAGCGTTGAATACGCAGTATTTT. Its translation: CSAAPRLALNTQYF.

This rearrangement joins TRBV6-5 to TRBJ2-7; 9 bases line up with TRBD1. This CDR3 is 15 amino acids long. CDR1 and CDR2 from the germline V gene are MNHEY and SVGAGI. The trim removed 0 bases at V and 2 bases at J, leaving 2 bases unmatched. The CDR3 bases are TGTGCCAGCAGTTACTCCGGACAGGGGACCTACGAGCAGTACTTC. Translating it yields CASSYSGQGTYEQYF.

The chain links TRBV11-2 to TRBJ2-7; TRBD2 aligns across 11 bases. CDR1 and CDR2 from the germline V gene are SGHAT and FQNNGV. V dropped 1 base and J dropped 6; count of bases not matched to a gene: 5. This CDR3 is built from 15 residues. The CDR3 DNA reads as TGTGCCAGCAGCTTAGCTGGAACTAGCGGGAGCGAGCAGTACTTC. This encodes CASSLAGTSGSEQYF.

The chain combines TRBV27 with TRBJ1-1; the D gene is possibly TRBD1 (6 bases). This CDR3 has 16 amino acids. Trimming removed 5 bases from V and 2 bases from J, with 18 bases in between. Germline V CDR1 and CDR2: MNHEY, SMNVEV (reference sequence). CDR3 coding DNA: TGTGCCAGCAGTCGTGGGGGGGCAGGCTTAAACACTGAAGCTTTCTTT. It is translated as CASSRGGAGLNTEAFF.

The rearrangement joins TRBV5-1 to TRBJ1-2; D perhaps matches TRBD1 (5 bases). V was shortened by 1 base and J by 5 bases, with 6 bases between the two germline ends. CDR3 length equals 12 residues. CDR1 is SGHRS, CDR2 YFSETQ, per germline. The CDR3 protein is CASSLPGYGYTF. DNA for the CDR3: TGCGCCAGCAGCTTGCCAGGGTATGGCTACACCTTC.

This chain connects TRBV11-3 to TRBJ2-7, with TRBD1 as a possible D gene (6 bases). The CDR3 extends over 15 amino acids. Trimming left V 5 bases short and J 4 bases short, with 18 bases between. Germline values: CDR1 SGHNT, CDR2 YENEEA. CDR3 region: CASSAAPGAGYEQYF. As DNA, the CDR3 is TGTGCCAGCAGCGCCGCCCCAGGGGCCGGTTACGAGCAGTACTTC. The full variable domain, completed using reference TRBV11-3 and TRBJ2-7, is EAGVVQSPRYKIIEKKQPVAFWCNPISGHNTLYWYLQNLGQGPELLIRYENEEAVDDSQLPKDRFSAERLKGVDSTLKIQPAELGDSAVYLCASSAAPGAGYEQYFGPGTRLTVT.

The chain joins TRBV30 to TRBJ2-3; 10 positions match TRBD2. Trimming took 2 bases from V and 2 from J; bases not matched to a gene: 7. CDR1 and CDR2 from the germline V gene are GTSNPN and SVGIG (reference sequence). The CDR3 length is 16 residues. CDR3 sequence: CAWSRTSGRFTDTQYF. The CDR3 DNA sequence: TGTGCCTGGAGTCGGACTAGCGGAAGGTTCACAGATACGCAGTATTTT.

The chain has TRBV5-1 and TRBJ2-3; D remains ambiguous. This CDR3 spans 15 amino acids. The ends were cut back, 0 bases at V and 3 bases at J, with 11 bases in the middle. Per the germline V gene, CDR1 is SGHRS and CDR2 is YFSETQ. In nucleotides, the CDR3 is TGCGCCAGCAGCTTGGCGGGTAGCCGAACAGATACGCAGTATTTT. It encodes CASSLAGSRTDTQYF.

The chain carries TRBV9 and TRBJ1-2; 9 nucleotides line up with TRBD1. After removal of 4 bases from V and 4 bases from J, the junction contained 8 bases not matched to a gene. The CDR3 totals 15 residues. Germline V gene data show CDR1 as SGDLS and CDR2 as YYNGEE. The CDR3 DNA reads as TGTGCCAGCAGCCTTGGACAGGGGTTTGGCTATGGCTACACCTTC. Residues: CASSLGQGFGYGYTF.

V and J are TRBV5-4 and TRBJ2-5; 12 bases align to TRBD2. V dropped 0 bases and J dropped 5; count of bases not matched to a gene: 5. This CDR3 has 16 residues. The V gene's germline CDR1 is SGHNT and CDR2 YYREEE (reference sequence). The CDR3: CASSLGLAGAPETQYF. CDR3 DNA: TGTGCCAGCAGCTTGGGACTAGCGGGAGCCCCTGAGACCCAGTACTTC.

This rearrangement joins TRBV7-2 to TRBJ1-1, with D tentatively TRBD1 (6 bases). The CDR3 loop spans 15 amino acids. The germline V gene has CDR1 SGHTA and CDR2 FQGNSA. V was cut by 5 bases and J by 3 bases, with 16 bases left in between. In nucleotides, the CDR3 is TGTGCCAGCAGCCGGGTACAGGGCATTGACACTGAAGCTTTCTTT. Translating gives CASSRVQGIDTEAFF.

The table lists this clone with a few counts. V gene TRBV4-2 combines with J gene TRBJ1-2; no clear D gene. The CDR3 is made up of 11 amino acids. CDR1 and CDR2 (germline): LGHNA, YNFKEQ. V was cut by 1 base and J by 8 bases, with 5 bases left in between. For the CDR3, the DNA is TGTGCCAGCAGCCAAGCAGGCGGCTACACCTTC. Translation: CASSQAGGYTF.

The chain couples TRBV27 to TRBJ1-1, with 8 bases matching TRBD1. This CDR3 has 15 residues. CDR1 is MNHEY, CDR2 SMNVEV, per germline (reference sequence). J was trimmed by 1 base and V by 2 bases; bases with no gene match: 3. DNA for the CDR3: TGTGCCAGCAGTTTAGGAGGACAGGGGAACACTGAAGCTTTCTTT. Amino acids: CASSLGGQGNTEAFF.

As DNA, the CDR3 is TGTGCCAGCAGCGACCTCGGGGGGTCCTACAATGAGCAGTTCTTC. Its protein product is CASSDLGGSYNEQFF. The V and J genes are TRBV2 and TRBJ2-1; 7 bases are a match to TRBD2. Germline V gene lookup returns CDR1 SNHLY and CDR2 FYNNEI. The CDR3 is 15 amino acids. With 6 bases clipped from V and 1 base from J, the junction kept 6 bases outside the gene matches.

The rearrangement links TRBV13 to TRBJ2-1, with D possibly matching TRBD1 (5 bases). The CDR3 spans 16 residues. Germline CDR1 reads PRHDT; CDR2 reads FYEKMQ (reference sequence). The V end lost 2 bases, the J end lost 2 bases, and 13 bases lay between the germline ends. The CDR3 DNA follows: TGTGCCAGCAGCTTATTCCGCAGGGCGGCCTACAATGAGCAGTTCTTC. Amino acid sequence: CASSLFRRAAYNEQFF.

This sequence joins TRBV7-9 and TRBJ2-5; weak D call: TRBD2 (5 bases). This CDR3 region has 13 residues. Trimming took off 8 bases at V and 5 bases at J, with 15 bases between the two ends. Germline V gene lookup returns CDR1 SEHNR and CDR2 FQNEAQ (reference sequence). The CDR3 spells CASGRGFSETQYF. CDR3 bases: TGTGCCAGCGGGAGAGGTTTTTCGGAGACCCAGTACTTC.

This clone has a single count. The chain has TRBV6-6 and TRBJ2-1; TRBD2 agrees at 9 bases. This CDR3 is built from 16 residues. V lost 2 bases, J lost 1 base, and 3 bases stayed unmatched. CDR1 and CDR2 from the germline V gene are MNHNY and SVGAGI (reference sequence). The CDR3 here is CASSYQREASYNEQFF. The CDR3 region has the DNA TGTGCCAGCAGTTACCAGCGGGAGGCGTCCTACAATGAGCAGTTCTTC.

The chain couples TRBV10-2 to TRBJ2-7; TRBD2 agrees at 10 bases. Germline CDR1 reads WSHSY; CDR2 reads SAAADI. V lost 6 bases and J lost 5; bases outside the gene matches: 10. CDR3 length equals 15 residues. CDR3 amino acids: CASSNLEREGNEQYF. In DNA form, the CDR3 reads TGCGCCAGCAGCAATTTGGAGCGGGAGGGCAACGAGCAGTACTTC.

This clone was seen only a few times. The genes are TRBV11-2 and TRBJ2-2; TRBD1 matches 9 bases. The length of the CDR3 is 15 residues. Germline CDR1 and CDR2: SGHAT and FQNNGV. The V gene end was trimmed by 6 bases and the J gene end by 6 bases; junction bases not matched to a gene: 8. The CDR3 spells CASSRDRVGSGELFF. CDR3 sequence (DNA): TGTGCCAGCAGTCGGGACAGGGTCGGGTCCGGGGAGCTGTTTTTT.

The chain is built from TRBV14 and TRBJ2-2, with TRBD2 matching over 12 bases. This CDR3 is built from 17 residues. Trimming took 4 bases from V and 3 from J; bases not matched to a gene: 6. CDR1 SGHDN and CDR2 FVKESK come from the germline V gene. CDR3 loop: CASSLTRTSGDTGELFF. As DNA, the CDR3 is TGTGCCAGCAGCCTCACGCGGACTAGCGGGGACACCGGGGAGCTGTTTTTT.